This T cell receptor (beta chain) is drawn from a study of T cells in Graves' hyperthyroidism and ophthalmopathy. The CDR3 has 14 residues. The J segment lost 5 bases and the V segment lost 6 bases, leaving 3 bases of the junction unmatched. CDR1 and CDR2 (germline): ENHRY, SYGVKD. TCR beta CDR3 regions were amplified from RNA transcripts. Using the HTBI primer set, a first-round RT-PCR was run on the TCR CDR3. TCRdb called the multiplex PCR reads again in MiXCR, with one record for every CDR3 protein. The sample gives 300,000 to 400,000 distinct CDR3 sequences, around 13% of which show up once; 9.2% is in the top ten. This clonotype came up many times. The antigen is not known. Study-level points and caveats: Most thyroid clonotypes expanded above 0.001 were also detected in blood. Ophthalmopathy cases were set apart from stable hyperthyroidism by a 13 V-J model.

Sequencing was performed on blood. The J gene is TRBJ1-6, the V gene TRBV10-3; 8 bases match TRBD1. The sequence was collected from a woman aged 18-35 years with Graves' hyperthyroidism. The CDR3 region has the DNA TGTGCCATCAGGGACAGGGTGGATAATTCACCCCTCCACTTT. This translates into CAIRDRVDNSPLHF.